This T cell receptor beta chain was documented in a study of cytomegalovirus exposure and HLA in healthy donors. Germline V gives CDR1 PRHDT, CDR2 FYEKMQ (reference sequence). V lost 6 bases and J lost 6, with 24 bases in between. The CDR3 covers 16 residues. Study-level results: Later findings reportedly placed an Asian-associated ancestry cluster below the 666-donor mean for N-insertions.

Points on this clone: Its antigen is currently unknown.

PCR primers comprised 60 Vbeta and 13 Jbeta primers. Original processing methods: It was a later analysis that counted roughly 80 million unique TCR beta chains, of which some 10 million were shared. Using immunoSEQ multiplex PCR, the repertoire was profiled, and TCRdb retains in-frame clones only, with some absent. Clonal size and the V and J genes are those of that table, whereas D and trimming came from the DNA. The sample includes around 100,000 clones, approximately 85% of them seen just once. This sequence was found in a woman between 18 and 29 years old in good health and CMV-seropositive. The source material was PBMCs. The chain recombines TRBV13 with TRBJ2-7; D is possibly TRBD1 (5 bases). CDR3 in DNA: TGTGCCAGCAGTTCTGGGAATACGACAGCCGCTGGCGAGCAGTACTTC. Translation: CASSSGNTTAAGEQYF. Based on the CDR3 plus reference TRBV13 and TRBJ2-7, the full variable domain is AAGVIQSPRHLIKEKRETATLKCYPIPRHDTVYWYQQGPGQDPQFLISFYEKMQSDKGSIPDRFSAQQFSDYHSELNMSSLELGDSALYFCASSSGNTTAAGEQYFGPGTRLTVT.